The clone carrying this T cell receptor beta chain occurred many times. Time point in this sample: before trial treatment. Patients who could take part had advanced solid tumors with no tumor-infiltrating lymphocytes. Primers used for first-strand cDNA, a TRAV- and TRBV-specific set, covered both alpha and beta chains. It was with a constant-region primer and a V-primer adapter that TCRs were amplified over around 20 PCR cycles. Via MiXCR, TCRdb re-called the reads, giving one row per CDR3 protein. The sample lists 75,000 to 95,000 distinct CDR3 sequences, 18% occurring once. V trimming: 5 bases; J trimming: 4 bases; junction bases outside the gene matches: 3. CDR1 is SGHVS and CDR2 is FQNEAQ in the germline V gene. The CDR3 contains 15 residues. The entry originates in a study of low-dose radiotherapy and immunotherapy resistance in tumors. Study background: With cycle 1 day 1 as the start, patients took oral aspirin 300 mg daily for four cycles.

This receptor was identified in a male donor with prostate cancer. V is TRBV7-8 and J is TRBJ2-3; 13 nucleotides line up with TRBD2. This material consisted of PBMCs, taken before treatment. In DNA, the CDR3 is TGTGCCAGCAGCCGGACTAGCGGGAGTTCAGATACGCAGTATTTT. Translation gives CASSRTSGSSDTQYF.